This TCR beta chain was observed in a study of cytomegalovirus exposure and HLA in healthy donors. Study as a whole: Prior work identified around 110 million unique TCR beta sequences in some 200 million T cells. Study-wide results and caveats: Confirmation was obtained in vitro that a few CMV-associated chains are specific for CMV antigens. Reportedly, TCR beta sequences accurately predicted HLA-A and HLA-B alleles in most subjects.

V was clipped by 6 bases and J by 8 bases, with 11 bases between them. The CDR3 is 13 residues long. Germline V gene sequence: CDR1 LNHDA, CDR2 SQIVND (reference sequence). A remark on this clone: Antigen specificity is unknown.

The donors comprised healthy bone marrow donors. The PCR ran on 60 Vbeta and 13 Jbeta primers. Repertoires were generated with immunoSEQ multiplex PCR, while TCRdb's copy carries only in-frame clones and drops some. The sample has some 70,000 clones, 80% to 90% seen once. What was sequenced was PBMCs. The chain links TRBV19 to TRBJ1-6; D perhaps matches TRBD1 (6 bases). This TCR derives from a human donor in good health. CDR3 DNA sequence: TGTGCCAGTAGAACACAGGGTTATTCACCCCTCCACTTT. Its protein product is CASRTQGYSPLHF.